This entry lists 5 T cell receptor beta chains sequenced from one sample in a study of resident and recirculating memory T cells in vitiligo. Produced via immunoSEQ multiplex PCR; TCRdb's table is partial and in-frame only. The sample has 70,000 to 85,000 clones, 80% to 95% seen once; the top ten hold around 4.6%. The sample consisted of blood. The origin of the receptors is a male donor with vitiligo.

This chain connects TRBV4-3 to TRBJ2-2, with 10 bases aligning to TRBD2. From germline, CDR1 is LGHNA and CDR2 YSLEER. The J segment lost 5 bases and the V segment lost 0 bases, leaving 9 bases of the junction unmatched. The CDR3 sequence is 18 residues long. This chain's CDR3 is CASSQDAASGGRTGELFF. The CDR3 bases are TGCGCCAGCAGCCAAGATGCGGCTAGCGGGGGACGGACCGGGGAGCTGTTTTTT.

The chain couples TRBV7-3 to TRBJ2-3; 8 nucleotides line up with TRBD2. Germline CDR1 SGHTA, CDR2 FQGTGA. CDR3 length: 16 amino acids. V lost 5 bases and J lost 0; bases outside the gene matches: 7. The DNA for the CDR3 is TGTGCCAGCAGCGAGTACGGGGGGGCTAGCACAGATACGCAGTATTTT. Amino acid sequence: CASSEYGGASTDTQYF.

The CDR3 spells CASSYSGQGDTGELFF. CDR3 DNA sequence: TGTGCCAGCAGTTACTCGGGACAGGGGGACACCGGGGAGCTGTTTTTT. This chain joins TRBV6-5 and TRBJ2-2, with TRBD1 matching 11 bases. Germline V gene sequence: CDR1 MNHEY, CDR2 SVGAGI. V lost 0 bases to trimming and J lost 3 bases; unmatched junction nucleotides: 0. This CDR3 spans 16 amino acids.

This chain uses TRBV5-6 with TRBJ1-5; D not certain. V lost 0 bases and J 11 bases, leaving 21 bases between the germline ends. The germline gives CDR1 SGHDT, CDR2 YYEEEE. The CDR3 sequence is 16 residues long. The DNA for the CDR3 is TGTGCCAGCAGCTTGGGGTTTTACGAGGGAGGTGGGACCCAGCATTTT. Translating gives CASSLGFYEGGGTQHF.

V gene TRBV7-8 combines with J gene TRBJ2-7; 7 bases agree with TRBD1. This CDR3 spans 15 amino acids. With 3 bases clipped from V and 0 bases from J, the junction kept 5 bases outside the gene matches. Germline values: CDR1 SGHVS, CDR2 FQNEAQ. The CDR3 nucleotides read TGTGCCAGCAGCTTTGAGGGACAGAGCTCCTACGAGCAGTACTTC. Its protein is CASSFEGQSSYEQYF.